The 32 T cell receptor beta chains reported below all come from one sample, sequenced in a study of regulatory T cells in long-lasting Graves disease. Indicated time point: newly diagnosed GD, antithyroid drugs for less than 3 months. The TCR library was made from RNA extracted from PBMCs. Arm-PCR with iRepertoire HTBI primers amplified the CDR3 regions for these TCR beta libraries. TCRdb reprocessed the multiplex PCR reads with MiXCR, giving one entry per CDR3 protein. Of roughly 520,000 distinct CDR3 sequences listed, more than 10% are singletons. These data also formed part of another study, on T cells in Graves' hyperthyroidism and ophthalmopathy.

The sequenced sample was peripheral blood mononuclear cells (PBMCs), obtained at new diagnosis, from a patient treated with antithyroid drugs. Receptors were obtained from a woman under 40 with Graves disease.

This clonotype has a count of ten or more. The chain combines TRBV11-2 with TRBJ2-3; a weak D match, TRBD2 (6 bases). V was shortened by 1 base and J by 5 bases, with 10 bases between the two germline ends. This CDR3 is 14 amino acids long. Germline loops: CDR1 SGHAT, CDR2 FQNNGV. This CDR3 reads CASSLGRRGDTQYF. CDR3 nucleotides: TGTGCCAGCAGCTTAGGTCGGCGGGGAGATACGCAGTATTTT.

This clonotype has a handful of counts. This sequence joins TRBV19 and TRBJ2-1, with D uncertain. Germline lookup yields CDR1 LNHDA and CDR2 SQIVND (reference sequence). The CDR3 spans 13 residues. V dropped 5 bases and J dropped 6 bases, with 11 bases sitting between them. The CDR3 bases are TGTGCCAGTAGTGCCGCGCTAATCAATGAGCAGTTCTTC. Translating it yields CASSAALINEQFF.

This clonotype was counted only a few times. The chain uses TRBV3-1 and TRBJ2-7; maybe TRBD2 (5 bases). CDR3 length: 13 residues. CDR1 and CDR2 from the germline V gene are LGHDT and YNNKEL (reference sequence). V was pared by 3 bases and J by 3 bases, with 9 bases between. CDR3: CASSHSSYYEQYF. CDR3 DNA: TGTGCCAGCAGCCATTCTAGCTACTACGAGCAGTACTTC.

The V and J genes are TRBV6-2 or TRBV6-3 and TRBJ1-3; unclear D gene. Deletions cut 8 bases from V and 0 bases from J, with 8 bases between. This CDR3 comprises 13 residues. CDR1 and CDR2 (germline): MNHEY, SVGEGT. Written as DNA, the CDR3 is TGTGCCAGCGGGGATTACTCTGGAAACACCATATATTTT. Protein sequence: CASGDYSGNTIYF.

A few counts support this clonotype. V usage is TRBV18 and J usage is TRBJ2-3, with D possibly TRBD2 on 5 matching bases. V was pared by 0 bases and J by 7 bases, with 11 bases between. Germline CDR1 and CDR2: KGHSH and LQKENI. The CDR3 sequence is 14 residues long. The CDR3 sequence is CASSPPEEFNTQYF. The CDR3 DNA follows: TGTGCCAGCTCACCACCGGAGGAGTTCAATACGCAGTATTTT. The whole variable domain, filled in from reference TRBV18 and TRBJ2-3, reads NAGVMQNPRHLVRRRGQEARLRCSPMKGHSHVYWYRQLPEEGLKFMVYLQKENIIDESGMPKERFSAEFPKEGPSILRIQQVVRGDSAAYFCASSPPEEFNTQYFGPGTRLTVL.

This clonotype was observed at least ten times. The chain has TRBV2 and TRBJ2-7, with D maybe TRBD2 (6 bases). Germline V CDR1 and CDR2: SNHLY, FYNNEI. The CDR3 is 13 amino acids. V lost 6 bases, J lost 4 bases, and 13 bases lay in between. The CDR3 DNA sequence: TGTGCCAGCAGGGGGGGACTTTTATACGAGCAGTACTTC. Its translation is CASRGGLLYEQYF.

At least ten counts were recorded for this clonotype. This chain uses TRBV6-1 with TRBJ1-1; TRBD1 is a possible D gene (6 bases). Deletions cut 7 bases from V and 0 bases from J, with 21 bases between. The CDR3 consists of 17 residues. Germline CDR1 is MNHNS and CDR2 is SASEGT. In nucleotides, the CDR3 is TGTGCCAGCACCCCCTTTCGTCCACAGGGCATGAACACTGAAGCTTTCTTT. Residues: CASTPFRPQGMNTEAFF.

This clonotype was observed many times. V is TRBV11-2 and J is TRBJ2-3; 10 bases agree with TRBD2. The trim removed 3 bases at V and 2 bases at J, leaving 5 bases unmatched. Germline CDR1 is SGHAT and CDR2 is FQNNGV. The CDR3 sequence is 16 residues long. As DNA, the CDR3 is TGTGCCAGCAGCTTGAACCTAGCGGGAGCCACAGATACGCAGTATTTT. Translating gives CASSLNLAGATDTQYF.

This clonotype turned up a few times. J is TRBJ1-1 and V is TRBV7-3; D possibly corresponds to TRBD1 (6 bases). Germline V CDR1 and CDR2: SGHTA, FQGTGA. CDR3 length: 13 residues. V lost 1 base and J lost 10, with 13 bases in between. The CDR3 loop is CASSLRAGTRAFF. DNA of the CDR3: TGTGCCAGCAGCTTAAGGGCCGGGACACGAGCTTTCTTT.

This clonotype was found many times. The chain links TRBV28 to TRBJ1-4; D is ambiguous. Germline CDR1 and CDR2: MDHEN and SYDVKM. Trimming cost V 3 bases and J 7 bases, with 18 bases left between them. This CDR3 contains 16 residues. In nucleotides, the CDR3 is TGTGCCAGCAGTTTTTCCTCCAGGCGACCTTTTGAAAAACTGTTTTTT. Amino acids: CASSFSSRRPFEKLFF. Full variable domain (outside the CDR3, taken from reference TRBV28 and TRBJ1-4): DVKVTQSSRYLVKRTGEKVFLECVQDMDHENMFWYRQDPGLGLRLIYFSYDVKMKEKGDIPEGYSVSREKKERFSLILESASTNQTSMYLCASSFSSRRPFEKLFFGSGTQLSVL.

This clonotype occurred many times. This sequence joins TRBV28 and TRBJ1-1; tentative D call: TRBD1 (6 bases). V was pared by 2 bases and J by 3 bases, with 19 bases between. The CDR3 length is 17 residues. Looked up from germline, CDR1 is MDHEN and CDR2 is SYDVKM. The CDR3 region is CASSLLKSWGRDTEAFF. Written as DNA, the CDR3 is TGTGCCAGCAGTTTACTCAAATCATGGGGGCGGGACACTGAAGCTTTCTTT.

This clonotype showed up many times. The chain employs TRBV29-1 and TRBJ1-4; D is ambiguous. The germline V and J ends were trimmed by 4 bases and 4 bases, with 4 bases remaining between them. Germline assignment: CDR1 SQVTM and CDR2 ANQGSEA. This CDR3 has 11 residues. The CDR3 loop is CSVVLNEKLFF. The CDR3 nucleotides are TGCAGCGTTGTCCTTAATGAAAAACTGTTTTTT. Supplemented by reference TRBV29-1 and TRBJ1-4, the full variable domain reads SAVISQKPSRDICQRGTSLTIQCQVDSQVTMMFWYRQQPGQSLTLIATANQGSEATYESGFVIDKFPISRPNLTFSTLTVSNMSPEDSSIYLCSVVLNEKLFFGSGTQLSVL.

This clonotype was counted a few times. V is TRBV5-4 and J is TRBJ1-2, with D unresolved. Trimming cost V 0 bases and J 4 bases, with 7 bases left between them. Germline V CDR1 and CDR2: SGHNT, YYREEE (reference sequence). This CDR3 has 13 amino acids. The CDR3 here is CASSLVSAYGYTF. DNA of the CDR3: TGTGCCAGCAGCTTGGTTAGTGCCTATGGCTACACCTTC. Complete variable domain (other parts from reference TRBV5-4 and TRBJ1-2): ETGVTQSPTHLIKTRGQQVTLRCSSQSGHNTVSWYQQALGQGPQFIFQYYREEENGRGNFPPRFSGLQFPNYSSELNVNALELDDSALYLCASSLVSAYGYTFGSGTRLTVV.

This clonotype turned up a few times. The rearrangement links TRBV5-1 to TRBJ1-3, with D possibly being TRBD1 (6 bases). This CDR3 has 14 residues. Germline V gives CDR1 SGHRS, CDR2 YFSETQ. V was cut by 1 base and J by 4 bases, with 9 bases left in between. The CDR3 here is CASSLTGQGNTIYF. The CDR3, as DNA: TGCGCCAGCAGCTTGACCGGACAGGGAAACACCATATATTTT.

The CDR3 region is CASSQYGTGLGEQYF. The CDR3 DNA sequence: TGTGCCAGCAGCCAATACGGGACAGGGTTGGGCGAGCAGTACTTC. The rearrangement uses TRBV14 and TRBJ2-7; 9 positions agree with TRBD1. J was trimmed by 6 bases and V by 2 bases; bases with no gene match: 8. Germline V gene lookup returns CDR1 SGHDN and CDR2 FVKESK. There are 15 residues in the CDR3.

This clonotype was counted ten times or more. The chain carries TRBV15 and TRBJ2-1; 15 nucleotides align to TRBD2. V was clipped by 5 bases and J by 12 bases; unmatched bases: 11. There are 16 residues in the CDR3. Germline values: CDR1 LNHNV, CDR2 YYDKDF (reference sequence). This CDR3 is CATSADRTSGRAAQFF. CDR3 in DNA: TGTGCCACCAGCGCTGATAGGACTAGCGGGAGGGCCGCGCAGTTCTTC.

The V gene is TRBV5-1, the J gene TRBJ2-1; D remains unclear. Trimming removed 3 bases from V and 0 bases from J, with 7 bases in between. Per the germline V gene, CDR1 is SGHRS and CDR2 is YFSETQ. This CDR3 contains 14 residues. This chain's CDR3 is CASSSDNSYNEQFF. DNA for the CDR3: TGCGCCAGCAGCTCTGACAACTCCTACAATGAGCAGTTCTTC.

This clonotype was detected many times. This chain joins TRBV28 and TRBJ2-7, with unresolved D. The CDR3 length is 14 residues. Between the trimmed V and J ends, which lost 3 bases and 2 bases, there was a span of 11 bases. The V gene's germline CDR1 is MDHEN and CDR2 SYDVKM. CDR3 coding DNA: TGTGCCAGCAGTTTTAGGAAGCCGCCCTACGAGCAGTACTTC. As protein: CASSFRKPPYEQYF.

This clonotype appeared many times. The rearrangement uses TRBV11-2 and TRBJ1-2, with D possibly being TRBD1 (6 bases). The CDR3 length is 17 residues. V dropped 5 bases and J dropped 4 bases, with 23 bases sitting between them. Germline V gene lookup returns CDR1 SGHAT and CDR2 FQNNGV. The CDR3 reads CASSPGTQGSWFYGYTF. CDR3 in DNA: TGTGCCAGCAGCCCCGGGACACAGGGCTCTTGGTTCTATGGCTACACCTTC.

This clonotype was observed many times. The J gene is TRBJ2-7, the V gene TRBV6-1, with D perhaps matching TRBD2 (5 bases). Trimming cost V 8 bases and J 7 bases, with 21 bases left between them. Germline V CDR1 and CDR2: MNHNS, SASEGT. The CDR3 consists of 14 residues. The CDR3 sequence: CASRSADPVREQYF. The CDR3 DNA is TGTGCCAGCCGTAGCGCGGATCCCGTTAGGGAGCAGTACTTC.

V gene TRBV6-1 combines with J gene TRBJ2-1; D unresolved. Germline V gene sequence: CDR1 MNHNS, CDR2 SASEGT. This CDR3 is 14 amino acids long. V was cut by 4 bases and J by 2 bases, with 9 bases left in between. CDR3 coding DNA: TGTGCCAGCAGTGTAGGTGCCCCCTACAATGAGCAGTTCTTC. Protein product: CASSVGAPYNEQFF.

The chain employs TRBV6-9 and TRBJ1-2; D possibly corresponds to TRBD1 (5 bases). Trimming stripped 3 bases from V and 7 bases from J, with 12 bases between. The germline V gene has CDR1 MNHGY and CDR2 SVAAGI. The CDR3 extends over 13 amino acids. The chain's CDR3 is CASSYSGDSGYTF. The CDR3 region has the DNA TGTGCCAGCAGTTACTCTGGAGACAGTGGCTACACCTTC.

This clonotype occurred many times. V usage is TRBV2 and J usage is TRBJ1-4; possible D gene TRBD1, 5 bases. This CDR3 is built from 12 residues. V was clipped by 10 bases and J by 4 bases, with 10 bases between them. Germline V gene sequence: CDR1 SNHLY, CDR2 FYNNEI. CDR3 nucleotides: TGTGCCACCAGGGCCTTTAATGAAAAACTGTTTTTT. This encodes CATRAFNEKLFF.

Note on this clonotype: A read error is likely here: a far larger clone is one base away. J is TRBJ2-1 and V is TRBV5-5; unclear D gene. Germline V gene data show CDR1 as SGHKS and CDR2 as YYEKEE (reference sequence). This CDR3 is built from 13 residues. CDR3 sequence reads: CASSRVYSYEQFF. In DNA, the CDR3 is TGCGCCAGCAGCCGAGTTTATTCGTATGAGCAGTTCTTC.

This clonotype was found many times. V and J are TRBV2 and TRBJ1-2; D uncertain. This CDR3 comprises 14 residues. V was pared by 8 bases and J by 4 bases, with 17 bases between. The germline gives CDR1 SNHLY, CDR2 FYNNEI. In nucleotides, the CDR3 is TGTGCCAGCTCCCAAGGTGGGGTGGGCTATGGCTACACCTTC. It specifies CASSQGGVGYGYTF.

Worth noting for this clonotype: A much larger clone is a single base away; this may be a read error. V gene TRBV14 combines with J gene TRBJ2-2, with D tentatively TRBD2 (5 bases). This CDR3 contains 16 residues. CDR1 SGHDN and CDR2 FVKESK come from the germline V gene. The CDR3 sequence: CASSQGLALNTVELFF. The CDR3 DNA reads as TGTGCCAGCAGCCAAGGGCTAGCCCTTAACACCGTGGAGCTGTTTTTT.

This clonotype was counted between two and nine times. The V gene is TRBV20-1, the J gene TRBJ2-7; a possible D gene is TRBD2 (6 bases). Germline V gene lookup returns CDR1 DFQATT and CDR2 SNEGSKA (reference sequence). Trimming shortened V by 6 bases and J by 6 bases, and 18 bases separated the two germline ends. This CDR3 has 13 amino acids. The CDR3 is CSAGRDSEGEQYF. The DNA of the CDR3 is TGCAGTGCCGGGCGGGACTCAGAAGGCGAGCAGTACTTC.

This clonotype has at least ten counts. This chain joins TRBV10-3 and TRBJ2-3; 10 positions agree with TRBD2. This CDR3 region has 16 residues. V was pared by 6 bases and J by 1 base, with 7 bases of the junction left unmatched. The germline gives CDR1 ENHRY, CDR2 SYGVKD. In DNA form, the CDR3 reads TGTGCCATCAGCCGCAGCGGGGGGGCCCGCACAGATACGCAGTATTTT. Its protein is CAISRSGGARTDTQYF.

V is TRBV12-3 or TRBV12-4 and J is TRBJ2-5; no clear D gene. The CDR3 is 14 amino acids. Trimming took 5 bases from V and 7 from J, leaving 17 bases between them. In DNA form, the CDR3 reads TGTGCCAGCAGTCCCCGCCTCGGCGGTGGGACCCAGTACTTC. Translation: CASSPRLGGGTQYF.

The chain's CDR3 is CSAIIGRLGNTEAFF. The CDR3 DNA is TGCAGTGCTATAATAGGACGACTTGGGAACACTGAAGCTTTCTTT. The chain has TRBV20-1 and TRBJ1-1, with no clear D. V gave up 4 bases and J gave up 1 base, with 16 bases separating them. Germline loops: CDR1 DFQATT, CDR2 SNEGSKA (reference sequence). The CDR3 is made up of 15 amino acids.

This clonotype has at least ten counts. The chain employs TRBV2 and TRBJ1-5; no firm D call. The CDR3 is 15 residues long. Looked up from germline, CDR1 is SNHLY and CDR2 is FYNNEI. Trimming removed 7 bases at V and 0 bases at J, with 13 bases between. The CDR3 is CASTRTGNSNQPQHF. CDR3 bases: TGTGCCAGCACTCGGACGGGTAATAGCAATCAGCCCCAGCATTTT.

This clonotype was recorded at least ten times. The CDR3 sequence is CASSAPDFSYEQYF. CDR3 nucleotides: TGTGCCAGCAGTGCGCCAGATTTCTCCTACGAGCAGTACTTC. V and J are TRBV2 and TRBJ2-7; no reliable D call. V shed 4 bases and J shed 0 bases, with 10 bases lying between them. This CDR3 has 14 residues. Germline CDR1 reads SNHLY; CDR2 reads FYNNEI.